The T cell receptor beta chain under discussion was sequenced for a study of EBV T-cell therapy then PD-1 blockade in nasopharyngeal carcinoma. Here immunoSEQ multiplex PCR was the method, and the copy in TCRdb shows in-frame clones only, minus some. This table has fewer than 25,000 clones, about 86% appearing once. The CDR3 is made up of 12 amino acids. Germline assignment: CDR1 SEHNR and CDR2 FQNEAQ (reference sequence). With 2 bases removed from V and 7 bases from J, the gap between germline ends came to 6 bases. Concerning this clone: Its antigen remains unknown.

The time point denotes: 266 days after commencement of treatment, after nivolumab therapy. Treatment noted: AdE1-LMPpoly-expanded autologous EBV-specific T-cell therapy followed by anti-PD-1 nivolumab. The chain recombines TRBV7-9 with TRBJ2-1, with D possibly matching TRBD1 (6 bases). The starting material was CD8+ T cells from blood, obtained around day 240 from a patient whose treatment included autologous EBV-specific T cells and nivolumab. The origin of this receptor is a man aged 40-49 years with nasopharyngeal carcinoma. The CDR3 region is CASSLRGNEQFF. CDR3 nucleotide sequence: TGTGCCAGCAGCTTAAGGGGGAATGAGCAGTTCTTC.